What follows are 24 T cell receptor beta chains derived from one specimen sequenced in a study of human T cells and chemical hapten exposure. MiXCR, run by TCRdb on the RACE reads, gives a single entry per CDR3 protein. The sample shows more than 35,000 distinct CDR3 sequences, around 3.6% of them seen only once. Time point: healthy volunteer bleed at 6 weeks. The study extracted total RNA from unfractionated whole blood. Sample: whole blood. The receptors were gathered from a human donor in good health. Some clones in this sample may be carry-over from other donors' samples.

This clonotype was seen only a few times. The gene calls are TRBV5-5 and TRBJ2-3; D gene uncertain. CDR3 length: 15 amino acids. CDR1 is SGHKS and CDR2 is YYEKEE in the germline V gene (reference sequence). The germline V and J ends were trimmed by 4 bases and 2 bases, with 14 bases remaining between them. The chain's CDR3 is CASSLVGTATDTQYF. As DNA, the CDR3 is TGTGCCAGCAGCCTCGTGGGCACAGCCACAGATACGCAGTATTTT.

A few counts support this clonotype. The V and J genes are TRBV10-2 and TRBJ1-3; 7 bases match TRBD1. The CDR3 spans 12 residues. Germline V gives CDR1 WSHSY, CDR2 SAAADI. The V and J ends lost 5 bases and 7 bases, in that order; junction bases with no gene match: 2. The CDR3 nucleotides read TGCGCCAGCAGTCCAGGGGGGAACACCATATATTTT. It yields the protein CASSPGGNTIYF.

This clonotype has a count of ten or more. The chain carries TRBV28 and TRBJ2-1; a possible D gene is TRBD1 (5 bases). With 3 bases removed from V and 7 bases from J, the gap between germline ends came to 16 bases. The CDR3 loop spans 15 amino acids. CDR1 is MDHEN, CDR2 SYDVKM, per germline. Here the CDR3 reads CASSFLGLQRNEQFF. CDR3 bases: TGTGCCAGCAGTTTTCTGGGGCTTCAGAGGAATGAGCAGTTCTTC. Full variable domain (outside the CDR3, taken from reference TRBV28 and TRBJ2-1): DVKVTQSSRYLVKRTGEKVFLECVQDMDHENMFWYRQDPGLGLRLIYFSYDVKMKEKGDIPEGYSVSREKKERFSLILESASTNQTSMYLCASSFLGLQRNEQFFGPGTRLTVL.

There are many counts of this clonotype. The chain has TRBV13 and TRBJ1-2; D ambiguous. V was pared by 2 bases and J by 4 bases, with 5 bases between. Germline CDR1 reads PRHDT; CDR2 reads FYEKMQ (reference sequence). This CDR3 contains 12 residues. The CDR3 nucleotides read TGTGCCAGCAGCTTAATATCCTATGGCTACACCTTC. Translation: CASSLISYGYTF.

There are a few counts of this clonotype. The chain employs TRBV18 and TRBJ2-7; TRBD1 matches at 7 bases. V trimming: 4 bases; J trimming: 3 bases; junction bases outside the gene matches: 3. Germline V gene lookup returns CDR1 KGHSH and CDR2 LQKENI. This CDR3 is built from 13 residues. Written as DNA, the CDR3 is TGTGCCAGCTCACGGGCAGGGGGCTACGAGCAGTACTTC. Protein: CASSRAGGYEQYF. Looking up the rest from reference TRBV18 and TRBJ2-7 gives the full variable domain: NAGVMQNPRHLVRRRGQEARLRCSPMKGHSHVYWYRQLPEEGLKFMVYLQKENIIDESGMPKERFSAEFPKEGPSILRIQQVVRGDSAAYFCASSRAGGYEQYFGPGTRLTVT.

The chain couples TRBV6-2 or TRBV6-3 to TRBJ2-6, with D possibly matching TRBD2 (5 bases). This CDR3 region has 18 residues. Germline CDR1 MNHEY, CDR2 SVGEGT. V was cut by 0 bases and J by 3 bases, with 15 bases left in between. In nucleotides, the CDR3 is TGTGCCAGCAGTTACTCATCCGGGAACCCGCGTGGGGCCAACGTCCTGACTTTC. This translates into CASSYSSGNPRGANVLTF.

This clonotype was counted many times. This chain links TRBV18 with TRBJ2-7; D tentatively fits TRBD1 or TRBD2 (5 bases each). Trimming took 3 bases from V and 0 from J, leaving 12 bases between them. The CDR3 length is 15 residues. Germline V lookup: CDR1 KGHSH, CDR2 LQKENI. The CDR3 DNA is TGTGCCAGCTCACCCAGGGATGGGAGCTCCTACGAGCAGTACTTC. This translates into CASSPRDGSSYEQYF.

This clonotype was counted at least ten times. The V and J genes are TRBV19 and TRBJ2-1, with D maybe TRBD2 (6 bases). V lost 3 bases and J lost 7, with 22 bases in between. CDR1 is LNHDA and CDR2 is SQIVND in the germline V gene (reference sequence). The CDR3 has 17 amino acids. The CDR3 DNA reads TGTGCCAGTAGTATGCAGGGTAGCGGCACCCCCAGGAATGAGCAGTTCTTC. It translates to CASSMQGSGTPRNEQFF.

This clonotype was detected many times. The rearrangement joins TRBV19 to TRBJ2-5, with 8 bases that match TRBD2. Germline V gene lookup returns CDR1 LNHDA and CDR2 SQIVND (reference sequence). CDR3 length: 14 amino acids. V lost 6 bases to trimming and J lost 4 bases; unmatched junction nucleotides: 7. The CDR3 DNA reads TGTGCCAGTAGCGCGAGCGGGAGAGGAGAGACCCAGTACTTC. It is translated as CASSASGRGETQYF.

This clonotype was found many times. V and J are TRBV5-1 and TRBJ2-3; TRBD2 aligns across 10 bases. V was pared by 3 bases and J by 0 bases, with 4 bases of the junction left unmatched. This CDR3 comprises 16 residues. CDR1 SGHRS and CDR2 YFSETQ come from the germline V gene. Here the CDR3 DNA reads TGCGCCAGCAGCTCTACTAGCGGGGCTAGCACAGATACGCAGTATTTT. Protein sequence: CASSSTSGASTDTQYF.

There are many counts of this clonotype. The chain uses TRBV30 and TRBJ2-4, with D perhaps matching TRBD1 (6 bases). Per the germline V gene, CDR1 is GTSNPN and CDR2 is SVGIG (reference sequence). This CDR3 region has 17 residues. V was pared by 3 bases and J by 0 bases, with 18 bases between. DNA of the CDR3: TGTGCCTGGAGACCAACAGGGCCGGATTTAGCCAAAAACATTCAGTACTTC. Protein sequence: CAWRPTGPDLAKNIQYF.

This clonotype has a handful of counts. V is TRBV7-9 and J is TRBJ2-3, with 9 bases aligning to TRBD2. The CDR3 has 16 residues. V lost 5 bases to trimming and J lost 2 bases; unmatched junction nucleotides: 8. Germline values: CDR1 SEHNR, CDR2 FQNEAQ (reference sequence). In DNA, the CDR3 is TGTGCCAGCAGCCTCCCGGCTAGCGGGGTCACAGATACGCAGTATTTT. It yields the protein CASSLPASGVTDTQYF.

This clonotype was recorded a few times. The rearrangement uses TRBV6-1 and TRBJ2-2; no clear D. V lost 2 bases and J lost 7, with 14 bases in between. The CDR3 has 15 amino acids. From germline, CDR1 is MNHNS and CDR2 SASEGT. The CDR3 nucleotides read TGTGCCAGCAGTGAAACGGGCAGGATAGGCGGGGAGCTGTTTTTT. Translation: CASSETGRIGGELFF.

At least ten counts were recorded for this clonotype. The chain carries TRBV4-2 and TRBJ2-3, with D tentatively TRBD1 (6 bases). V lost 4 bases and J lost 3, with 14 bases in between. The length of the CDR3 is 15 residues. Germline V gene data show CDR1 as LGHNA and CDR2 as YNFKEQ. For the CDR3, the DNA is TGTGCCAGCAGCCCACTACCCACAGGGACAGATACGCAGTATTTT. This codes for CASSPLPTGTDTQYF.

This clonotype was seen at least ten times. This chain connects TRBV29-1 to TRBJ1-1; tentative D call: TRBD1 (5 bases). The germline V gene encodes CDR1 SQVTM and CDR2 ANQGSEA. V lost 1 base and J lost 3, with 15 bases in between. The CDR3 runs 15 residues. The CDR3 loop reads CSVEGTSGLHTEAFF. In DNA, the CDR3 is TGCAGCGTTGAAGGGACGTCGGGGCTTCACACTGAAGCTTTCTTT.

There are many counts of this clonotype. The rearrangement uses TRBV12-3 or TRBV12-4 and TRBJ2-3, with D possibly TRBD1 on 5 matching bases. This CDR3 region has 14 residues. Trimming removed 3 bases from V and 0 bases from J, with 7 bases in between. The CDR3, as DNA: TGTGCCAGCAGTTTGGCAGGGAGCACAGATACGCAGTATTTT. It codes for CASSLAGSTDTQYF.

At least ten counts were recorded for this clonotype. The rearrangement links TRBV7-2 to TRBJ2-5; D may be TRBD1 (5 bases). V was trimmed by 5 bases and J by 2 bases, leaving 12 bases between them. Germline assignment: CDR1 SGHTA and CDR2 FQGNSA. The CDR3 runs to 14 residues. The CDR3 spells CASSRTRAQETQYF. The CDR3 DNA sequence: TGTGCCAGCAGCCGGACACGAGCTCAAGAGACCCAGTACTTC.

The sample holds many counts of this clonotype. This rearrangement joins TRBV6-1 to TRBJ1-1, with 9 positions matching TRBD1. Germline CDR1 MNHNS, CDR2 SASEGT. J was trimmed by 10 bases and V by 6 bases; bases with no gene match: 3. The CDR3 consists of 11 residues. Here the CDR3 reads CASSRTGAAFF. DNA for the CDR3: TGTGCCAGCAGCCGGACAGGGGCAGCTTTCTTT.

At least ten counts were recorded for this clonotype. The rearrangement links TRBV12-3 or TRBV12-4 to TRBJ2-5; TRBD1 is a possible D gene (6 bases). The CDR3 length is 13 residues. V lost 9 bases to trimming and J lost 1 base, with 12 bases between them. DNA for the CDR3: TGTGCCAGTGGACAGACCACCCAAGAGACCCAGTACTTC. It specifies CASGQTTQETQYF.

This clonotype was counted many times. V is TRBV25-1 and J is TRBJ2-7; no reliable D call. The CDR3 runs to 12 residues. Germline V lookup: CDR1 MGHDK, CDR2 SYGVNS. The germline V and J ends were trimmed by 2 bases and 6 bases, with 8 bases remaining between them. CDR3 in DNA: TGTGCCAGCAGTGAAGGCTGGGGCGAGCAGTACTTC. This sequence encodes CASSEGWGEQYF.

In this sample, this clonotype turned up many times. Here the CDR3 reads CASSQGRSGANVLTF. As DNA, the CDR3 is TGTGCCAGCAGCCAAGGTCGCTCTGGGGCCAACGTCCTGACTTTC. The gene calls are TRBV3-1 and TRBJ2-6; no firm D call. Trimming pared 1 base from V and 0 bases from J, leaving 4 bases between. CDR3 length: 15 residues. Germline V CDR1 and CDR2: LGHDT, YNNKEL (reference sequence).

This clonotype appeared many times. The chain joins TRBV29-1 to TRBJ2-4; the match to TRBD2 covers 8 bases. Germline loops: CDR1 SQVTM, CDR2 ANQGSEA. The CDR3 sequence is 13 residues long. V lost 2 bases, J lost 9 bases, and 6 bases stayed unmatched. In nucleotides, the CDR3 is TGCAGCGTTGAAAGGAGGAGCGGGGGCATTCAGTACTTC. It is translated as CSVERRSGGIQYF.

This clonotype showed up many times. The V and J genes are TRBV11-3 and TRBJ2-1, with TRBD2 matching 11 bases. This CDR3 contains 18 residues. The trim removed 5 bases at V and 3 bases at J, leaving 12 bases unmatched. Looked up from germline, CDR1 is SGHNT and CDR2 is YENEEA. Here the CDR3 DNA reads TGTGCCAGCAGCAGCAGTAGCGGGAGGGCCGGGGGCTACAATGAGCAGTTCTTC. It translates to CASSSSSGRAGGYNEQFF.

This clonotype was counted ten times or more. The rearrangement joins TRBV6-2 or TRBV6-3 to TRBJ2-1; perhaps TRBD2 as D (7 bases). The CDR3 loop spans 13 amino acids. Looked up from germline, CDR1 is MNHEY and CDR2 is SVGEGT. With 6 bases removed from V and 8 bases from J, the gap between germline ends came to 14 bases. The CDR3 coding sequence is TGTGCCAGCAGAAATGGGGGGGGGCATGAGCAGTTCTTC. This translates into CASRNGGGHEQFF.